These T cell receptor beta chains were read from a single sample in a study of blood T cell repertoires in COVID-19. TCRdb keeps only in-frame clones here, not all; method: immunoSEQ multiplex PCR. The table records fewer than 100,000 clones, approximately 85% of them present only once. Input material: peripheral blood. Receptors originate from a man between 50 and 59 years old with COVID-19, enrolled during active disease. Both conserved end residues are part of each CDR3. Fields, in order: V gene, J gene, D gene, clone size, CDR3 DNA, CDR3 protein. D genes are given only for firm matches. Clone size is given for some rows only: seen once, a few or many times, or a class if the clone is expanded.

TRBV18	TRBJ1-2	TRBD1	NA	TGTGCCAGCTCACCGGGACAGGACTATGGCTACACCTTC	CASSPGQDYGYTF
TRBV14	TRBJ2-1	NA	NA	TGTGCCAGCAGCCGAACGACAGGACTCTACAATGAGCAGTTCTTC	CASSRTTGLYNEQFF
TRBV3-1/TRBV3-2	TRBJ2-3	NA	NA	TGTGCCAGCAGTCGGGGGGCGCGCACAGATACGCAGTATTTT	CASSRGARTDTQYF
TRBV23-1	TRBJ1-5	TRBD1	few	TGCGCCAGCAGTCCAAACAGGGGACAGCCCCAGCATTTT	CASSPNRGQPQHF
TRBV4-2	TRBJ2-1	NA	NA	TGTGCCAGCAGCCAAGGGACTACCCTCCTCTTC	CASSQGTTLLF
TRBV11-3	TRBJ1-1	NA	NA	TGTGCCAGCAGCGGGCGGGGCACTGAAGCTTTCTTT	CASSGRGTEAFF
TRBV4-2	TRBJ2-1	TRBD2	NA	TGTGCCAGCAGCCAAGAGAGCGGGAACTACAATGAGCAGTTCTTC	CASSQESGNYNEQFF
TRBV5-1	TRBJ2-2	TRBD1	once	TGCGCCAGCAGGAATACAGGGGCAACCGGGGAGCTGTTTTTT	CASRNTGATGELFF
TRBV18	TRBJ2-3	TRBD1	once	TGTGCCAGCTCCGGGCTCGGGACAGGGACAGATACGCAGTATTTT	CASSGLGTGTDTQYF
TRBV29-1	TRBJ2-6	NA	NA	TGCAGCGTTATGAACACCCCTGGGGCCAACGTCCTGACTTTC	CSVMNTPGANVLTF
TRBV28	TRBJ2-3	TRBD1	NA	TGTGCCAGCAGCAGGACAGGGCCCACAGATACGCAGTATTTT	CASSRTGPTDTQYF
TRBV6-2/TRBV6-3	TRBJ2-7	NA	few	TGTGCCAGCAGTTGGGGTAGCGGCTACGAGCAGTACTTC	CASSWGSGYEQYF
TRBV10-3	TRBJ1-1	TRBD1	NA	TGTGCCATCAGTGAGGCAGGGGGTGAAGCTTTCTTT	CAISEAGGEAFF
TRBV7-2	TRBJ2-7	NA	NA	TGTGCCAGCAGCTTAAGAGGATCGTCGAGCTCCTACGAGCAGTACTTC	CASSLRGSSSSYEQYF
TRBV5-1	TRBJ1-1	NA	NA	TGCGCCAGCAGCTTGTCTACTGACAAGATTGAAGCTTTCTTT	CASSLSTDKIEAFF
TRBV6-2/TRBV6-3	TRBJ2-7	TRBD1	NA	TGTGCCAGCAGTCCATTGGGACAGGGCTACGAGCAGTACTTC	CASSPLGQGYEQYF
TRBV7-2	TRBJ2-7	NA	NA	TGTGCCAGCAGCTTAGCGCCTACCGGGGGTAGGTCCTACGAGCAGTACTTC	CASSLAPTGGRSYEQYF
TRBV4-3	TRBJ2-5	NA	NA	TGCGCCAGCAGCCAAGACTCTGATCCCAGCGGAGAGACCCAGTACTTC	CASSQDSDPSGETQYF
TRBV10-3	TRBJ1-1	TRBD1	NA	TGTGCCATCAGGGGACAGGGGGCGGGCGAAGCTTTCTTT	CAIRGQGAGEAFF
TRBV6-5	TRBJ2-1	TRBD2	NA	TGTGCCAGCAGTCGGGGACTAGCGGGAGTCAATGAGCAGTTCTTC	CASSRGLAGVNEQFF
TRBV5-1	TRBJ1-2	NA	NA	TGCGCCAGCAGCTTGGCCTCAGGCAGCAACTATGGCTACACCTTC	CASSLASGSNYGYTF
TRBV30	TRBJ1-6	NA	NA	TGTGCCTGGGCGAGTAGGGAGCGATCACCCCTCCACTTT	CAWASRERSPLHF
TRBV15	TRBJ1-5	NA	NA	TGTGCCACCAGCAGAGGAGGGGGGGGGAGCAATCAGCCCCAGCATTTT	CATSRGGGGSNQPQHF
TRBV25-1	TRBJ2-3	NA	few	TGTGCCAGCACCGCGGGGGATACGCAGTATTTT	CASTAGDTQYF
TRBV6-5	TRBJ1-2	TRBD1	NA	TGTGCCAGCAGTCAAACAGGGGGCGGGTATGGCTACACCTTC	CASSQTGGGYGYTF
TRBV19	TRBJ2-2	TRBD2	NA	TGTGCCAGTAGCAAACTAGGACTAGGGAGGGGTACCGGGGAGCTGTTTTTT	CASSKLGLGRGTGELFF
TRBV20-1	TRBJ1-5	NA	NA	TGCAGTGCTAGTCGGGGAAGCAATCAGCCCCAGCATTTT	CSASRGSNQPQHF
TRBV11-2	TRBJ2-1	TRBD1	NA	TGTGCCAGCACCCAGGGGGCTGCGTACAATGAGCAGTTCTTC	CASTQGAAYNEQFF
TRBV6-2/TRBV6-3	TRBJ2-1	NA	NA	TGTGCCAGCAGTTACTCCCTCCCGGCGGGGATCTACAATGAGCAGTTCTTC	CASSYSLPAGIYNEQFF
TRBV12-5	TRBJ2-2	TRBD2	NA	TGTGCTAGTGGTTTGTGGGCGGGAGGGAACACCGGGGAGCTGTTTTTT	CASGLWAGGNTGELFF
TRBV7-6	TRBJ1-1	NA	few	TGTGCCAACTGGGGCGGAGGGTGGCACACTGAAGCTTTCTTT	CANWGGGWHTEAFF
TRBV6-4	TRBJ2-3	TRBD1	NA	TGTGCCAGCAGGCCCGGACAGGTCACAGATACGCAGTATTTT	CASRPGQVTDTQYF
TRBV10-3	TRBJ1-6	NA	once	TGTGCCATCAGTGAGTCGTTTGACAATAATTCACCCCTCCACTTT	CAISESFDNNSPLHF
TRBV4-1	TRBJ2-5	NA	NA	TGCGCCAGCAGCCAAGAACGGGGGTTGGAGACCCAGTACTTC	CASSQERGLETQYF
TRBV11-1	TRBJ2-7	TRBD1	NA	TGTGCCAGCAGCTTAGCGCAGGGACAGGGCCACGAGCAGTACTTC	CASSLAQGQGHEQYF
TRBV9	TRBJ1-1	TRBD1	NA	TGTGCCAGCAGCGTCGGGACAGGGCCAGGGACTGAAGCTTTCTTT	CASSVGTGPGTEAFF
TRBV5-4	TRBJ2-7	TRBD2	NA	TGTGCCAGCAGGCCCTCCGGGACTAGCGGGAGGGCCTACGAGCAGTACTTC	CASRPSGTSGRAYEQYF
TRBV6-4	TRBJ2-2	NA	NA	TGTGCCAGCAGTCCCGGAACGGGAACGAACACCGGGGAGCTGTTTTTT	CASSPGTGTNTGELFF
TRBV27	TRBJ2-2	NA	NA	TGTGCCAGCAGTTTATCCGAAACGGTCGGGGAGCTGTTTTTT	CASSLSETVGELFF
TRBV9	TRBJ2-5	TRBD2	NA	TGTGCCAGCAGCGTGTTAGCGGGAGAGGGAGAGACCCAGTACTTC	CASSVLAGEGETQYF
TRBV19	TRBJ1-1	TRBD1	NA	TGTGCCAGTAGTATTGGAACAGGGGGCTGGACTGAAGCTTTCTTT	CASSIGTGGWTEAFF
TRBV28	TRBJ2-1	NA	NA	TGTGCCAGCAGGCCGGGACTGTCCTTCAATGAGCAGTTCTTC	CASRPGLSFNEQFF
TRBV7-2	TRBJ2-7	NA	NA	TGTGCCAGCAGCTTCGGGATGGATTCCTACGAGCAGTACTTC	CASSFGMDSYEQYF
TRBV20-1	TRBJ2-1	TRBD2	few	TGCAGTGCTAGTGGCGCGGCTAGCGGGAGAAACAATGAGCAGTTCTTC	CSASGAASGRNNEQFF
TRBV28	TRBJ1-2	TRBD1	NA	TGTGCCAGCAGTCAGGACAGGGGAGGCTATGGCTACACCTTC	CASSQDRGGYGYTF
TRBV30	TRBJ1-5	NA	NA	TGTGCCTGGAGTAAGGGGGGCAATCAGCCCCAGCATTTT	CAWSKGGNQPQHF